A single sample gave rise to the 4 T cell receptor beta chains below, sequenced in a study of human T cells and chemical hapten exposure. TCRdb reprocessed the RACE reads with MiXCR, giving one entry per CDR3 protein. This table holds roughly 36,000 distinct CDR3 sequences, about 9.4% found once. As to time point: pre-sensitization, week 0. Treatment described: therapeutic diphenylcyclopropenone sensitization with weekly scalp DPC. Researchers extracted total RNA from unfractionated whole blood. This material consisted of whole blood, taken in connection with sensitization to the hapten diphenylcyclopropenone (DPC). All receptors come from a man over 45 with alopecia areata. Some clones in this sample may be carry-over from other donors' samples.

This sequence joins TRBV24-1 and TRBJ2-7; 7 bases agree with TRBD1. Germline V gene sequence: CDR1 KGHDR, CDR2 SFDVKD. The CDR3 contains 16 residues. V dropped 3 bases and J dropped 7; count of bases not matched to a gene: 14. The CDR3 loop is CATSDGRTGDVGEQYF. Written as DNA, the CDR3 is TGTGCCACCAGTGATGGGCGGACAGGCGACGTAGGGGAGCAGTACTTC.

The chain combines TRBV29-1 with TRBJ1-3; no reliable D call. Germline-derived CDR1 and CDR2 are SQVTM and ANQGSEA. This CDR3 is 14 amino acids long. V lost 0 bases, J lost 0 bases, and 6 bases lay in between. CDR3 loop: CSVEDFSSGNTIYF. The CDR3 DNA sequence: TGCAGCGTTGAAGACTTCAGCTCTGGAAACACCATATATTTT.

The rearrangement uses TRBV29-1 and TRBJ2-3; 8 positions agree with TRBD2. The CDR3 is 11 residues long. Germline V gives CDR1 SQVTM, CDR2 ANQGSEA. For the CDR3, the DNA is TGCACCCTCGGGGGGGGAGATACGCAGTATTTT. It yields the protein CTLGGGDTQYF.

V gene TRBV10-2 combines with J gene TRBJ2-7; D is possibly TRBD2 (6 bases). This CDR3 is 13 amino acids long. In germline, CDR1 is WSHSY, CDR2 SAAADI. Trimming took 3 bases from V and 6 from J, leaving 12 bases between them. As DNA, the CDR3 is TGCGCCAGCAGTGATAGAGAGACTAGCGAGCAGTACTTC. It translates to CASSDRETSEQYF.